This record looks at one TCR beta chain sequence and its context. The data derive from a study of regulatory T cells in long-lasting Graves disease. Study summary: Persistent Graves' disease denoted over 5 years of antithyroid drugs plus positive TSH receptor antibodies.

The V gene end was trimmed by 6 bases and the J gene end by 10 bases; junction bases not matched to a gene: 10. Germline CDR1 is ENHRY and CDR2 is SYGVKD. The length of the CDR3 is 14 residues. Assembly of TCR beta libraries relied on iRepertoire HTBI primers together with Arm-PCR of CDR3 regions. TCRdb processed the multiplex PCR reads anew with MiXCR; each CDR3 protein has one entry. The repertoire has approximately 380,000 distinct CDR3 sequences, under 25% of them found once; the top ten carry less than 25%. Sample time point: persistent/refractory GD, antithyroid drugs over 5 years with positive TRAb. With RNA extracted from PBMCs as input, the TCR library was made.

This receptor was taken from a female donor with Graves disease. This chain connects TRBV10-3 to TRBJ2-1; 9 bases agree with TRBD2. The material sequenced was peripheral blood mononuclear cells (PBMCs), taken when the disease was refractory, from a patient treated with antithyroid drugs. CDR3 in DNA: TGTGCCATCAGCCAGCTAGCGGGATTGGAGGAGCAGTTCTTC. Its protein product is CAISQLAGLEEQFF.